This TCR beta chain stems from a study of PD-1 blockade in classical Hodgkin lymphoma. Study findings and constraints: The study found complete responders had baseline diversity similar to newly diagnosed patients. No one has yet defined what causes the repertoire differences, which may be disease activity or prior therapy.

Worth noting for this clone: Its specificity is unknown.

Profiled with immunoSEQ multiplex PCR; TCRdb holds only in-frame clones, not every one. The sample holds more than 140,000 clones; nearly 80% are singletons and the top ten take about 9%. Autologous stem cell transplantation was followed by relapse in every patient, and brentuximab vedotin exposure varied. Patients reached a best response of complete response, partial response or progressive disease. The source of this sequence is a human donor with classical Hodgkin lymphoma. Here the sequenced sample was peripheral blood mononuclear cells (PBMCs), taken before the second cycle of nivolumab.

The CDR3 sequence is CASSLVPTGRAYEQYF. The DNA for the CDR3 is TGTGCCAGCAGCTTAGTACCGACAGGGAGGGCGTACGAGCAGTACTTC. The J gene is TRBJ2-7, the V gene TRBV7-2, with D possibly called TRBD1 or TRBD2 (7 bases each). The CDR3 contains 16 residues. The V gene lost 1 base and the J gene lost 4 bases, with 17 bases spanning the gap. From germline, CDR1 is SGHTA and CDR2 FQGNSA.